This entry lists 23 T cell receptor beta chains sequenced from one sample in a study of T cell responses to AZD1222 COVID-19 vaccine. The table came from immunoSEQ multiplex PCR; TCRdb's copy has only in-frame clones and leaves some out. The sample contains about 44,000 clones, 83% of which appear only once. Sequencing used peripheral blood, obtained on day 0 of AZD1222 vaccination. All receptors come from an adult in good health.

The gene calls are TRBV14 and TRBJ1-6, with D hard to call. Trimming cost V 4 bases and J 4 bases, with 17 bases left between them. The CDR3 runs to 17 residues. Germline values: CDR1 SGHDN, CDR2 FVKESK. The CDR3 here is CASSPGRQAAYNSPLHF. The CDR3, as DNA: TGTGCCAGCAGCCCCGGGAGGCAGGCGGCATATAATTCACCCCTCCACTTT.

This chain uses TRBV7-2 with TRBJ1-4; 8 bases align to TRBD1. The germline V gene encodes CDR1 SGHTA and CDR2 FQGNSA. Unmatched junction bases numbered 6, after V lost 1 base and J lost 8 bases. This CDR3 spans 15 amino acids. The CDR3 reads CASSLDRGAVEKLFF. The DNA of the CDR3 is TGTGCCAGCAGCTTAGACAGGGGGGCCGTCGAAAAACTGTTTTTT.

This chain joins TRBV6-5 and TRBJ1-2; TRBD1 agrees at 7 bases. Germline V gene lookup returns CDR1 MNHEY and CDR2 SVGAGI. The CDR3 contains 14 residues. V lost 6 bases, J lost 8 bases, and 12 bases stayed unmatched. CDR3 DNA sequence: TGTGCCAGCAGCGCTACTCGGACAGGTGGAGGCTACACCTTC. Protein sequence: CASSATRTGGGYTF.

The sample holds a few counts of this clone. DNA for the CDR3: TGCGCCAGCAGCCTCTTCGGAGGTGGCTACACCTTC. This encodes CASSLFGGGYTF. The chain employs TRBV4-1 and TRBJ1-2, with D uncertain. Trimming removed 4 bases from V and 7 bases from J, with 10 bases in between. Germline V gives CDR1 MGHRA, CDR2 YSYEKL. This CDR3 contains 12 residues.

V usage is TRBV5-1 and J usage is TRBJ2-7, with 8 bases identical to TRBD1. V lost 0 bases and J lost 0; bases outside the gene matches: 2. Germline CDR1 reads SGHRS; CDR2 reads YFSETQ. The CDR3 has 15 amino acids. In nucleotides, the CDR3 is TGCGCCAGCAGCTTGGGGGGACAGGCCTCCTACGAGCAGTACTTC. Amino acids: CASSLGGQASYEQYF.

Here the CDR3 reads CASSEFEYTEAFF. CDR3 coding DNA: TGTGCCAGCAGTGAATTTGAGTACACTGAAGCTTTCTTT. The V and J genes are TRBV2 and TRBJ1-1; no firm D call. The germline V gene has CDR1 SNHLY and CDR2 FYNNEI. V lost 2 bases, J lost 3 bases, and 7 bases lay in between. CDR3 size: 13 residues.

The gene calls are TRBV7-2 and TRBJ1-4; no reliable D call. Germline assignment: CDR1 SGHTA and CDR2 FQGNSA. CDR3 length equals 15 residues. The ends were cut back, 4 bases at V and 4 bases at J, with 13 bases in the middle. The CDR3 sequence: CASSSGRQINEKLFF. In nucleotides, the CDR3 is TGTGCCAGCAGCTCCGGACGGCAGATTAATGAAAAACTGTTTTTT. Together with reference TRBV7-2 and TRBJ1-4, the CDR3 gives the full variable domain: GAGVSQSPSNKVTEKGKDVELRCDPISGHTALYWYRQSLGQGLEFLIYFQGNSAPDKSGLPSDRFSAERTGGSVSTLTIQRTQQEDSAVYLCASSSGRQINEKLFFGSGTQLSVL.

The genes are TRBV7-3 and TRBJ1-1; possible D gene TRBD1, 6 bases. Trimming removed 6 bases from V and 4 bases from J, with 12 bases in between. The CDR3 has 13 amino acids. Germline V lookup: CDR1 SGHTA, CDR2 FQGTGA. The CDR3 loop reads CASSWGQSTEAFF. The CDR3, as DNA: TGTGCCAGCAGTTGGGGACAAAGCACTGAAGCTTTCTTT.

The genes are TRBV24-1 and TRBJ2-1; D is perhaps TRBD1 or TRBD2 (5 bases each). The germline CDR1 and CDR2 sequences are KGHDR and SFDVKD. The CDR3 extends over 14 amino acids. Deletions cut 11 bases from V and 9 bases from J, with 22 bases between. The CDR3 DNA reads TGTGCCATCTCCCGGGACCTCGGGGTTGGTGAGCAGTTCTTC. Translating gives CAISRDLGVGEQFF.

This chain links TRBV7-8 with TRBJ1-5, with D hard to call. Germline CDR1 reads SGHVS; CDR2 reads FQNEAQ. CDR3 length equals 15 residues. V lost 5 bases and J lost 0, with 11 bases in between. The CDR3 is CASSQDPYSNQPQHF. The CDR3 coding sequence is TGTGCCAGCAGCCAAGACCCGTATAGCAATCAGCCCCAGCATTTT.

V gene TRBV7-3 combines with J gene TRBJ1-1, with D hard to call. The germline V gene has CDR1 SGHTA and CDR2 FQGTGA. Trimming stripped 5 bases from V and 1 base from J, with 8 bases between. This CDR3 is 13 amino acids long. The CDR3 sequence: CASSVEWNTEAFF. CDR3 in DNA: TGTGCCAGCAGCGTAGAATGGAACACTGAAGCTTTCTTT.

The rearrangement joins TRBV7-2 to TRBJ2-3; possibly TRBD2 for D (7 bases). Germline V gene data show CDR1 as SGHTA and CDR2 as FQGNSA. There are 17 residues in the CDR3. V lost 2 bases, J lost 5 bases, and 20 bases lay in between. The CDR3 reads CASSLRWGQGRGDTQYF. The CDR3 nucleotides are TGTGCCAGCAGCTTACGGTGGGGCCAGGGGAGGGGAGATACGCAGTATTTT.

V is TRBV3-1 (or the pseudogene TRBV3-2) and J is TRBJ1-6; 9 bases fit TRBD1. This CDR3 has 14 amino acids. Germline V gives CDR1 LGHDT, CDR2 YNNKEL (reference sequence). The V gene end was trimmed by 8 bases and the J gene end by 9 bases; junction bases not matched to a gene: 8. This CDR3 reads CASRGQGKFSPLHF. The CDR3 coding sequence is TGTGCCAGCCGGGGACAGGGAAAGTTTTCACCCCTCCACTTT.

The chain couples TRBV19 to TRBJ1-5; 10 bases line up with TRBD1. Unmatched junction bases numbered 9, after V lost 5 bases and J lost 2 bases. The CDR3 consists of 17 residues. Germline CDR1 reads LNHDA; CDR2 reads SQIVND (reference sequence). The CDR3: CASSLQTGGSGNQPQHF. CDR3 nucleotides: TGTGCCAGTAGTTTACAGACAGGGGGCTCGGGCAATCAGCCCCAGCATTTT.

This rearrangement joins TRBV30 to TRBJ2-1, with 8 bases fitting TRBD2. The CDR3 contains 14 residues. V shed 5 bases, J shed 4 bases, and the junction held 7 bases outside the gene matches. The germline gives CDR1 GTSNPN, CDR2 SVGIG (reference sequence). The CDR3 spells CAWGAGTRYNEQFF. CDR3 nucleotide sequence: TGTGCCTGGGGGGCCGGGACTAGGTACAATGAGCAGTTCTTC.

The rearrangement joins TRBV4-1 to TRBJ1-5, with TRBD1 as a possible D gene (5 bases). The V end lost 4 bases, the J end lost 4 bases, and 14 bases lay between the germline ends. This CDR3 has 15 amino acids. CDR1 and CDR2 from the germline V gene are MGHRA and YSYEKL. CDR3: CASSPPGGGNQPQHF. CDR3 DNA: TGCGCCAGCAGCCCCCCTGGGGGGGGTAATCAGCCCCAGCATTTT.

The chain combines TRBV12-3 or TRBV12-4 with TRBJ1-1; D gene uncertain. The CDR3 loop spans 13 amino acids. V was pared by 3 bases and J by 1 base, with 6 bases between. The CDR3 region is CASSFRWNTEAFF. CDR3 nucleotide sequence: TGTGCCAGCAGTTTCAGGTGGAACACTGAAGCTTTCTTT.

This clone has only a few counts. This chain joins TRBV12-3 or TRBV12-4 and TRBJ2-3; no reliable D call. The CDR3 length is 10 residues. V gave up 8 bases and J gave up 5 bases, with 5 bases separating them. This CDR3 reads CASARDTQYF. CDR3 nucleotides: TGTGCCAGCGCGCGAGATACGCAGTATTTT.

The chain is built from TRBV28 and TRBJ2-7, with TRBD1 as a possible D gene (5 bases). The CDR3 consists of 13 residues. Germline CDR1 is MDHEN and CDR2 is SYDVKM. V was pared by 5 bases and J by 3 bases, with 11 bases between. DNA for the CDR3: TGTGCCAGCAGTCTTGACAGAAACTACGAGCAGTACTTC. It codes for CASSLDRNYEQYF. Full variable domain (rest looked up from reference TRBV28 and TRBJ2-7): DVKVTQSSRYLVKRTGEKVFLECVQDMDHENMFWYRQDPGLGLRLIYFSYDVKMKEKGDIPEGYSVSREKKERFSLILESASTNQTSMYLCASSLDRNYEQYFGPGTRLTVT.

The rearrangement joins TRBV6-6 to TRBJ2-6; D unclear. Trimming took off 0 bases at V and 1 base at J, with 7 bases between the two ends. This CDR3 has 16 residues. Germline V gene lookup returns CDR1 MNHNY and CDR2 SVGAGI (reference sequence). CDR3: CASSYSSGSGANVLTF. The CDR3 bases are TGTGCCAGCAGTTACTCGAGTGGGTCTGGGGCCAACGTCCTGACTTTC.

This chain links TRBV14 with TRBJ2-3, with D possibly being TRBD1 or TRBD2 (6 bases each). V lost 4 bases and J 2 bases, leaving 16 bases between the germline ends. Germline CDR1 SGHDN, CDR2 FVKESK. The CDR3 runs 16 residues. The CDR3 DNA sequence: TGTGCCAGCAGCCCCCAGTGGGGGGCGGACACAGATACGCAGTATTTT. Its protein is CASSPQWGADTDTQYF.

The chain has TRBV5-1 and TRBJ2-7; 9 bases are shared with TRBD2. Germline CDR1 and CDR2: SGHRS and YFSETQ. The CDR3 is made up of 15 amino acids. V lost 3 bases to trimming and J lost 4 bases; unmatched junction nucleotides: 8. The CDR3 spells CASSSRGGAGYEQYF. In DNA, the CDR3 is TGCGCCAGCAGCTCTCGCGGGGGGGCCGGGTACGAGCAGTACTTC.

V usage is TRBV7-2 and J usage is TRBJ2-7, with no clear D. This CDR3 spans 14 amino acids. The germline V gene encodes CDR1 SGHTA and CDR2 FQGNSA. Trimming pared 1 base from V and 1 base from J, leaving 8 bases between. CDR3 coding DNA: TGTGCCAGCAGCTTAGTCGGCACTTCCTACGAGCAGTACTTC. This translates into CASSLVGTSYEQYF.